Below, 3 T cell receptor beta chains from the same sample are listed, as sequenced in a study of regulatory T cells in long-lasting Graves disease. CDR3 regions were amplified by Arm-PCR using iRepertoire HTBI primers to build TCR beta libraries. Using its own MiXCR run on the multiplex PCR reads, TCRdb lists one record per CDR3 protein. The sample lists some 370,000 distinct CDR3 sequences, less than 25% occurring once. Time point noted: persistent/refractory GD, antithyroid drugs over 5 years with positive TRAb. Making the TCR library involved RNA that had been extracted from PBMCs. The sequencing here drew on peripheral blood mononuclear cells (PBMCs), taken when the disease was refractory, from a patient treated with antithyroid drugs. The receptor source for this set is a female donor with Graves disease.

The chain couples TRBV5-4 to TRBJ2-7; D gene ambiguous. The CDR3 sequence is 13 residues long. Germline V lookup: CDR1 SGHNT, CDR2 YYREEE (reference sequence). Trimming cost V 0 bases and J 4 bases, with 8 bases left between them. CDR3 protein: CASSLESEYEQYF. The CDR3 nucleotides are TGTGCCAGCAGCTTGGAGTCCGAGTACGAGCAGTACTTC.

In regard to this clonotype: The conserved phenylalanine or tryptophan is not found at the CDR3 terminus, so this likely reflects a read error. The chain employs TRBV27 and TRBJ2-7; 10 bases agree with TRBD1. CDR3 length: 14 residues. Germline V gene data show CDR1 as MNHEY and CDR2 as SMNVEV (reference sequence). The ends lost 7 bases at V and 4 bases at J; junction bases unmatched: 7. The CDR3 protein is CASKLTGGRYEQYS. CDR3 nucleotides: TGTGCCAGCAAGCTGACAGGGGGCAGGTACGAGCAGTACTCC.

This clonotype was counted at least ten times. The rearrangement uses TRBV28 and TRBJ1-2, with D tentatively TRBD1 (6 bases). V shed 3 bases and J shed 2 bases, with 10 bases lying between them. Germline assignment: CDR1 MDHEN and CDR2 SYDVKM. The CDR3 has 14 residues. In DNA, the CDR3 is TGTGCCAGCAGTTTTGTAGGGGGGAACTATGGCTACACCTTC. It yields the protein CASSFVGGNYGYTF.